Below, one T cell receptor beta chain is given with its context. Its antigen is currently unknown. These data originate in a study of T-cell memory formation after mild COVID-19. As for the study in general: Clustering of TCRs was largely donor specific. Findings and limits, study-wide: CD4+ bias marked clones expanding day 15 to 37, unlike balanced contracting clones.

Trimming pared 0 bases from V and 4 bases from J, leaving 21 bases between. Germline CDR1 DFQATT, CDR2 SNEGSKA (reference sequence). The CDR3 length is 17 residues. TCRdb fed the 5' RACE reads into MiXCR, producing one record per CDR3 protein. Of around 370,000 distinct CDR3 sequences listed, around a fifth are singletons. V usage is TRBV20-1 and J usage is TRBJ1-2; TRBD1 is a possible D gene (6 bases). This TCR was sampled from an adult woman who had mild COVID-19 (a few samples of this study predate the infection). Cell type and time point are not known. The source material was PBMCs or a T cell subset sorted from them (not recorded which). This CDR3 is CSAREEGTGWLAYGYTF. Here the CDR3 DNA reads TGCAGTGCTAGAGAGGAAGGAACAGGGTGGTTGGCCTATGGCTACACCTTC.